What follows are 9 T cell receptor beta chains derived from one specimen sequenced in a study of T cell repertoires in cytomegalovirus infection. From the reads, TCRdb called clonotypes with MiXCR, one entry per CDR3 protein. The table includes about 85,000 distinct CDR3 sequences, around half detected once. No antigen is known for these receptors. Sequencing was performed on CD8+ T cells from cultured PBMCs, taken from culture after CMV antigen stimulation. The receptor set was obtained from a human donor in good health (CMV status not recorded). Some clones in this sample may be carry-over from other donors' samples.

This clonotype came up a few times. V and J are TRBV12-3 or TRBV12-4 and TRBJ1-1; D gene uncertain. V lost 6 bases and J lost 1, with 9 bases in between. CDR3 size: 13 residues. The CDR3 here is CASSIQRNTEAFF. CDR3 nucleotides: TGTGCCAGCAGCATACAGAGGAACACTGAAGCTTTCTTT.

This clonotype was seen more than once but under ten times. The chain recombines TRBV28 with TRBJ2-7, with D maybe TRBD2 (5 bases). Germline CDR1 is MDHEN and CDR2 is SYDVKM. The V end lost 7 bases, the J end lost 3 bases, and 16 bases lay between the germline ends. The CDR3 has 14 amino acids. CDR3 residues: CASTPAPLDYEQYF. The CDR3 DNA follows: TGTGCCAGCACACCCGCCCCACTAGACTACGAGCAGTACTTC.

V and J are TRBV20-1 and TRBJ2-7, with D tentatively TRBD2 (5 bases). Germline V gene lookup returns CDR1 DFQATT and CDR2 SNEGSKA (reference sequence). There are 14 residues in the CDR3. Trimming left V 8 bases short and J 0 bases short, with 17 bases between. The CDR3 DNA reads TGCAGTCCTCGGGATTCCAATTACTCCTACGAGCAGTACTTC. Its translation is CSPRDSNYSYEQYF.

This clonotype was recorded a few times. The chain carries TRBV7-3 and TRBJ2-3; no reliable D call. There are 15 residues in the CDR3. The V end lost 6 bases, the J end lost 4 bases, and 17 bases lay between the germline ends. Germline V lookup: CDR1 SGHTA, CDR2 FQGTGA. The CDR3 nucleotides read TGTGCCAGCAGTCCAATAGGTAGAAGAGCAGATACGCAGTATTTT. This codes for CASSPIGRRADTQYF.

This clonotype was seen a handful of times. Here the CDR3 DNA reads TGTGCCAGCAGCCTAGCGGGGGGCGCCTACGAGCAGTACTTC. The encoded protein is CASSLAGGAYEQYF. The J gene is TRBJ2-7, the V gene TRBV11-2; 11 positions match TRBD2. The CDR3 runs to 14 residues. The germline gives CDR1 SGHAT, CDR2 FQNNGV. Trimming removed 5 bases from V and 2 bases from J; junction bases left unmatched: 2. The full variable domain, its missing parts supplied by reference TRBV11-2 and TRBJ2-7, is EAGVAQSPRYKIIEKRQSVAFWCNPISGHATLYWYQQILGQGPKLLIQFQNNGVVDDSQLPKDRFSAERLKGVDSTLKIQPAKLEDSAVYLCASSLAGGAYEQYFGPGTRLTVT.

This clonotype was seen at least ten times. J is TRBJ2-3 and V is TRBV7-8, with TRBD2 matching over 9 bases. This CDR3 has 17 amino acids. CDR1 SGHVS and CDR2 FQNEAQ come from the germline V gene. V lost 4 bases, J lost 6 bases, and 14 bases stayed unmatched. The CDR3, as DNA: TGTGCCAGCAGCTCACCTAGAGGAGCGGGGGGTACGGATACGCAGTATTTT. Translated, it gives CASSSPRGAGGTDTQYF.

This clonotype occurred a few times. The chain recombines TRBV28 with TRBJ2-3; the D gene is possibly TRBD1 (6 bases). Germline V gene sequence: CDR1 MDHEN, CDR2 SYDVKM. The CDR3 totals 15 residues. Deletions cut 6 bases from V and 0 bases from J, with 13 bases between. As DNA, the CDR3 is TGTGCCAGCAGGTACAACAGGGAAAGCACAGATACGCAGTATTTT. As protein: CASRYNRESTDTQYF. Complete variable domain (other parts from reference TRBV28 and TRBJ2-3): DVKVTQSSRYLVKRTGEKVFLECVQDMDHENMFWYRQDPGLGLRLIYFSYDVKMKEKGDIPEGYSVSREKKERFSLILESASTNQTSMYLCASRYNRESTDTQYFGPGTRLTVL.

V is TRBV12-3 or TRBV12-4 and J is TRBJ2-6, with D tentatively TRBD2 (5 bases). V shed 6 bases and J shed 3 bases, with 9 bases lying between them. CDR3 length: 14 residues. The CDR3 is CASRRGLGANVLTF. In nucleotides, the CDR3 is TGTGCCAGCAGACGAGGGCTTGGGGCCAACGTCCTGACTTTC.

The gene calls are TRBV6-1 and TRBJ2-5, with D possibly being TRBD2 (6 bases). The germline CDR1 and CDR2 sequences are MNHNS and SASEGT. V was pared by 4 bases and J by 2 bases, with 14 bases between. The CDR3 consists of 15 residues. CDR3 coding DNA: TGTGCCAGCAGTGCCTATTACCGGGGGCAAGAGACCCAGTACTTC. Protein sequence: CASSAYYRGQETQYF.